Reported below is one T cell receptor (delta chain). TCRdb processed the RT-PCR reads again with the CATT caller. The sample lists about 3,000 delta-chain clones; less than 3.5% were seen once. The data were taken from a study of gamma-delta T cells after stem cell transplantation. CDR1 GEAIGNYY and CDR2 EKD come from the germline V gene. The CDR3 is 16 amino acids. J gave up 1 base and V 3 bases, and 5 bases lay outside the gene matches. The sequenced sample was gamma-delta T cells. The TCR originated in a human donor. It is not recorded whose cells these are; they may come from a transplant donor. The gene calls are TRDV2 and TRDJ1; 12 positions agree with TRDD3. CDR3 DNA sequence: TGTGCCTGTGACTTACTGGGGGATACCCTCACCGATAAACTCATCTTT. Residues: CACDLLGDTLTDKLIF.